There are many counts of the clone carrying this TCR beta chain. This sample was included in a study of blood T cell repertoires in COVID-19. V was pared by 8 bases and J by 3 bases, with 14 bases between. CDR1 and CDR2 from the germline V gene are MNHEY and SVGAGI. The length of the CDR3 is 13 residues. Sequenced by immunoSEQ multiplex PCR; TCRdb stores in-frame clones only, minus some. The sample has 300,000 to 500,000 clones; roughly 90% are singletons. The J gene is TRBJ2-7, the V gene TRBV6-5, with D possibly being TRBD1 (6 bases). The specimen sequenced was PBMCs or T cells enriched from blood (not recorded which). This receptor was taken from a woman aged 25 to 39 with acute COVID-19. In nucleotides, the CDR3 is TGTGCCAGCCCCCCAGAGGGGGTCTACGAGCAGTACTTC. Its translation is CASPPEGVYEQYF.